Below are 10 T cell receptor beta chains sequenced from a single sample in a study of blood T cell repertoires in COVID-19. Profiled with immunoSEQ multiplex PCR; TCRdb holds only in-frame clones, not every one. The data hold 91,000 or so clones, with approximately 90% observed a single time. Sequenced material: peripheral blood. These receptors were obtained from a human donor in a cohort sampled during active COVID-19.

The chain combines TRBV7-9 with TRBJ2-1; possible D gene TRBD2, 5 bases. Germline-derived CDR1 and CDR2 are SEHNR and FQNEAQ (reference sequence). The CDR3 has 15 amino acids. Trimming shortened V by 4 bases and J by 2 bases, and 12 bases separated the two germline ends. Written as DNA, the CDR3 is TGTGCCAGCAGCTCACCGTCGGAGGCCTACAATGAGCAGTTCTTC. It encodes CASSSPSEAYNEQFF.

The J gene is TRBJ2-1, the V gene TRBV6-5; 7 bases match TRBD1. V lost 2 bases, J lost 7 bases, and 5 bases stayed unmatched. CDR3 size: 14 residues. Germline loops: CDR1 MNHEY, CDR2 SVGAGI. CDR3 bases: TGTGCCAGCAGTTACCGGGACAGTCGGAATGAGCAGTTCTTC. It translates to CASSYRDSRNEQFF.

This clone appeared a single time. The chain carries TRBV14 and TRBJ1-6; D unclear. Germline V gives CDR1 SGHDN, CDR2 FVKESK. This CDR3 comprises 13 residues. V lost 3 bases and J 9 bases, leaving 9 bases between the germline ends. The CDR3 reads CASSQAGSSPLHF. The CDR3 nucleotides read TGTGCCAGCAGCCAGGCGGGCAGTTCACCCCTCCACTTT.

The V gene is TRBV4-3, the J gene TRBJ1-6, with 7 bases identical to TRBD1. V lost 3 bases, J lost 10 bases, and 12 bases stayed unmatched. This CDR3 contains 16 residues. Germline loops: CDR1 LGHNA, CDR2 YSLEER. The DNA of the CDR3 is TGCGCCAGCAGCCAGAGAGACAGGGATGGGAGGTCACCCCTCCACTTT. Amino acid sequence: CASSQRDRDGRSPLHF.

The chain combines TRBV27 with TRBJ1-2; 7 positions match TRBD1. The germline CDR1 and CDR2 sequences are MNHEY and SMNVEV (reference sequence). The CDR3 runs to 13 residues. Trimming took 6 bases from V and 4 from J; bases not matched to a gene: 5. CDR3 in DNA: TGTGCCAGCAGCTCGGGACAGCTCTATGGCTACACCTTC. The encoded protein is CASSSGQLYGYTF.

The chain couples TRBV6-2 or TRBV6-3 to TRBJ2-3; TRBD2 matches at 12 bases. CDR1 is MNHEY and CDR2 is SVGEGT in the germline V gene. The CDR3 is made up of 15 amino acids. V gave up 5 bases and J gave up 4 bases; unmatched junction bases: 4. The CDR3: CASSTSGRYPDTQYF. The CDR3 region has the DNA TGTGCCAGCAGTACTAGCGGGAGGTACCCAGATACGCAGTATTTT.

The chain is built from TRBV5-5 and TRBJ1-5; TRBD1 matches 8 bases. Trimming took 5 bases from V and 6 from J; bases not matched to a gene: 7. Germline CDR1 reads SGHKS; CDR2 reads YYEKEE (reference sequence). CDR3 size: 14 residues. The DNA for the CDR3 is TGTGCCAGCAGACAAGGACAGGGAGGTCAGCCCCAGCATTTT. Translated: CASRQGQGGQPQHF.

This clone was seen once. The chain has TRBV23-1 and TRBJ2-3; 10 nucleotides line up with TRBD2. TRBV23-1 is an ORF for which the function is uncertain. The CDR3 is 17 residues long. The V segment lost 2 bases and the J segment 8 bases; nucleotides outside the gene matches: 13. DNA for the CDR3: TGCGCCAGCAGTCAACCCATGGGGTCTAGCGGGAGTGGTACGCAGTATTTT. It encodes CASSQPMGSSGSGTQYF.

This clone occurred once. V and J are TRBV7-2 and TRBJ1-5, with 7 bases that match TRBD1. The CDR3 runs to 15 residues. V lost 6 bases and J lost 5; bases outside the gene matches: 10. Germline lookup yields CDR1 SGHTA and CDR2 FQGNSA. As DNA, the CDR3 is TGTGCCAGCAGACCAAAGACAGGGTGGGATCAGCCCCAGCATTTT. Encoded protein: CASRPKTGWDQPQHF.

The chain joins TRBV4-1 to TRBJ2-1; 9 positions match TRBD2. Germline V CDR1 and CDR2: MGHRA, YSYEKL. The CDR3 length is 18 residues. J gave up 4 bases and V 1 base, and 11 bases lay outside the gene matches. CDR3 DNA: TGCGCCAGCAGCCAAGTAGATATGGGACTAGCAGTATACAATGAGCAGTTCTTC. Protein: CASSQVDMGLAVYNEQFF.